These 25 T cell receptor beta chains came from one sample sequenced in a study of response to subunit inactivated influenza vaccine. TCRdb re-called the RT-PCR reads through MiXCR, storing one row per CDR3 protein. The table includes about 500,000 distinct CDR3 sequences, approximately 16% detected once. The starting material was CD4+ T cells sorted from PBMCs, obtained 23 months after vaccination. The receptors derive from a man aged 50-75 years who received an inactivated influenza vaccine.

This clonotype was observed a handful of times. This sequence joins TRBV5-1 and TRBJ2-5; unclear D gene. V lost 7 bases to trimming and J lost 1 base, with 11 bases between them. CDR3 length equals 13 residues. Germline V gives CDR1 SGHRS, CDR2 YFSETQ. CDR3 nucleotides: TGCGCCAGCTGCCTTCTGAGCCAAGAGACCCAGTACTTC. Translation gives CASCLLSQETQYF.

Within the sample, this clonotype is medium-sized (0.01 to 0.1%). V usage is TRBV15 and J usage is TRBJ1-5; a possible D gene is TRBD1 (5 bases). There are 18 residues in the CDR3. V was pared by 1 base and J by 0 bases, with 16 bases between. CDR1 and CDR2 (germline): LNHNV, YYDKDF (reference sequence). This CDR3 is CATSRVLDSDYSNQPQHF. The DNA of the CDR3 is TGTGCCACCAGCAGAGTCCTCGACAGCGATTATAGCAATCAGCCCCAGCATTTT.

The chain employs TRBV20-1 and TRBJ1-6; TRBD1 matches at 8 bases. Trimming removed 1 base from V and 9 bases from J; junction bases left unmatched: 8. Germline lookup yields CDR1 DFQATT and CDR2 SNEGSKA (reference sequence). This CDR3 spans 15 amino acids. The CDR3 coding sequence is TGCAGTGCTAGAGTCCCGGGACAGGATAGTTCACCCCTCCACTTT. Its translation is CSARVPGQDSSPLHF.

This chain links TRBV6-6 with TRBJ1-2, with D uncertain. From germline, CDR1 is MNHNY and CDR2 SVGAGI (reference sequence). V gave up 2 bases and J gave up 6 bases, with 10 bases separating them. CDR3 size: 13 residues. The chain's CDR3 is CASSYEDGDGYTF. CDR3 DNA: TGTGCCAGCAGTTACGAGGATGGGGATGGCTACACCTTC.

This clonotype was seen more than once but under ten times. A much larger clone differs from this one at a single base, so this may be a read error. This chain links TRBV11-2 with TRBJ1-1; D is possibly TRBD1 (6 bases). CDR1 and CDR2 (germline): SGHAT, FQNNGV. The CDR3 runs to 14 residues. The V gene lost 5 bases and the J gene lost 1 base, with 11 bases spanning the gap. CDR3 coding DNA: TGTGCCAGCAGCCAACAGGGACGGAACACTGAAGCTTTCTTT. Translated: CASSQQGRNTEAFF. The entire variable domain, with the rest obtained from reference TRBV11-2 and TRBJ1-1, is as follows: EAGVAQSPRYKIIEKRQSVAFWCNPISGHATLYWYQQILGQGPKLLIQFQNNGVVDDSQLPKDRFSAERLKGVDSTLKIQPAKLEDSAVYLCASSQQGRNTEAFFGQGTRLTVV.

In this sample, this clonotype turned up a few times. The gene calls are TRBV24-1 and TRBJ2-5, with TRBD1 as a possible D gene (6 bases). Trimming left V 4 bases short and J 5 bases short, with 19 bases between. Germline V gives CDR1 KGHDR, CDR2 SFDVKD. This CDR3 comprises 16 residues. DNA for the CDR3: TGTGCCACCAGTGACCCAGGTCATACAGGGTTGGAGACCCAGTACTTC. Translated: CATSDPGHTGLETQYF.

The sample holds a few counts of this clonotype. The chain joins TRBV6-5 to TRBJ2-7; 11 positions match TRBD1. Germline trimming cut 0 bases from V and 4 bases from J; bases unmatched to any gene: 2. This CDR3 is built from 15 residues. CDR1 and CDR2 (germline): MNHEY, SVGAGI. CDR3 coding DNA: TGTGCCAGCAGTTACTCGGGGACAGGGGGGTACGAGCAGTACTTC. Protein product: CASSYSGTGGYEQYF.

The chain combines TRBV7-2 with TRBJ2-7, with 10 bases lining up with TRBD1. The CDR3 has 14 amino acids. Germline V gives CDR1 SGHTA, CDR2 FQGNSA. The trim removed 5 bases at V and 7 bases at J, leaving 8 bases unmatched. The CDR3 sequence: CASSSRQGAGEQYF. The CDR3 region has the DNA TGTGCCAGCAGCAGCCGACAGGGGGCTGGGGAGCAGTACTTC.

This clonotype was detected a few times. V usage is TRBV12-3 or TRBV12-4 and J usage is TRBJ2-1; 8 bases agree with TRBD1. Trimming removed 4 bases from V and 9 bases from J; junction bases left unmatched: 8. The CDR3 contains 14 residues. The CDR3 region has the DNA TGTGCCAGCAGTTCCCCAGACAGGGGAGGTGAGCAGTTCTTC. Its protein product is CASSSPDRGGEQFF.

The rearrangement uses TRBV7-3 and TRBJ2-2; tentative D call: TRBD1 (6 bases). CDR1 is SGHTA and CDR2 is FQGTGA in the germline V gene. The CDR3 has 14 amino acids. V dropped 7 bases and J dropped 3 bases, with 12 bases sitting between them. CDR3 protein: CASTRDIHTGELFF. The CDR3, as DNA: TGTGCCAGCACCCGGGACATCCACACCGGGGAGCTGTTTTTT.

The table lists this clonotype with a few counts. J is TRBJ1-1 and V is TRBV12-3 or TRBV12-4, with a weak D call TRBD1 (5 bases). The CDR3 runs to 13 residues. V lost 6 bases to trimming and J lost 11 bases, with 19 bases between them. The CDR3 coding sequence is TGTGCCAGCAGACCCCTGTGGGGGGTTAGGGCTTTCTTT. Encoded protein: CASRPLWGVRAFF.

Concerning this clonotype itself: This may arise from a read error, as a much more abundant clone is one base away. As the CDR3 is not closed by the conserved phenylalanine or tryptophan, this likely results from a read error. The V gene is TRBV12-3 or TRBV12-4, the J gene TRBJ2-2; weak D call: TRBD2 (6 bases). The CDR3 sequence is 14 residues long. V shed 7 bases and J shed 4 bases, with 13 bases lying between them. Here the CDR3 DNA reads TGTGCCAGCACAGTGGGGGACTTCACCGGGGAGCTGTTTCTT. Its protein is CASTVGDFTGELFL.

This chain links TRBV5-5 with TRBJ1-1; D possibly corresponds to TRBD1 (6 bases). V was clipped by 2 bases and J by 4 bases, with 9 bases between them. Germline CDR1 and CDR2: SGHKS and YYEKEE (reference sequence). The CDR3 runs to 13 residues. The CDR3 nucleotides are TGTGCCAGCAGCTTTAACAGGGCCACTGAAGCTTTCTTT. This sequence encodes CASSFNRATEAFF.

The genes are TRBV12-3 or TRBV12-4 and TRBJ2-5; 14 nucleotides align to TRBD2. CDR3 size: 16 residues. Losses at the gene ends were 7 bases for V and 5 bases for J; bases not matched to a gene: 9. The CDR3 protein is CASTRGLAGVWETQYF. In DNA, the CDR3 is TGTGCCAGCACCCGGGGACTAGCGGGAGTTTGGGAGACCCAGTACTTC.

This clonotype was counted a few times. CDR3 coding DNA: TGTGCCAGCAGCGGAGGACCACTCAGGGGCGATGAGCAGTTCTTC. Amino acid sequence: CASSGGPLRGDEQFF. V gene TRBV5-8 combines with J gene TRBJ2-1; possibly TRBD1 for D (6 bases). The CDR3 extends over 15 amino acids. The germline gives CDR1 SGHTS, CDR2 YDEGEE. V lost 4 bases and J 8 bases, leaving 19 bases between the germline ends. The whole variable domain, remainder taken from reference TRBV5-8 and TRBJ2-1, is EAGVTQSPTHLIKTRGQQATLRCSPISGHTSVYWYQQALGLGLQFLLWYDEGEERNRGNFPPRFSGRQFPNYSSELNVNALELEDSALYLCASSGGPLRGDEQFFGPGTRLTVL.

This chain uses TRBV5-1 with TRBJ2-5; the match to TRBD2 covers 7 bases. The V gene end was trimmed by 2 bases and the J gene end by 3 bases; junction bases not matched to a gene: 10. In germline, CDR1 is SGHRS, CDR2 YFSETQ. This CDR3 has 16 residues. The CDR3 region has the DNA TGCGCCAGCAGCTTTGGTAGTTCTAGCGGAAAAGAGACCCAGTACTTC. Translation gives CASSFGSSSGKETQYF. Full variable domain (remainder filled in from reference TRBV5-1 and TRBJ2-5): KAGVTQTPRYLIKTRGQQVTLSCSPISGHRSVSWYQQTPGQGLQFLFEYFSETQRNKGNFPGRFSGRQFSNSRSEMNVSTLELGDSALYLCASSFGSSSGKETQYFGPGTRLLVL.

This clonotype was counted many times. The rearrangement links TRBV28 to TRBJ2-2, with D possibly matching TRBD2 (5 bases). CDR1 and CDR2 (germline): MDHEN, SYDVKM. The length of the CDR3 is 12 residues. V shed 6 bases and J shed 4 bases, with 6 bases lying between them. The CDR3 nucleotides read TGTGCCAGCAGGACTACCACCGGGGAGCTGTTTTTT. This encodes CASRTTTGELFF. The full variable domain, completed using reference TRBV28 and TRBJ2-2, is DVKVTQSSRYLVKRTGEKVFLECVQDMDHENMFWYRQDPGLGLRLIYFSYDVKMKEKGDIPEGYSVSREKKERFSLILESASTNQTSMYLCASRTTTGELFFGEGSRLTVL.

In its sample, this clonotype was seen a few times. V gene TRBV10-3 combines with J gene TRBJ2-5; D gene uncertain. The CDR3 spans 13 residues. V lost 6 bases, J lost 5 bases, and 13 bases lay in between. The germline gives CDR1 ENHRY, CDR2 SYGVKD. This CDR3 is CAIRADSEETQYF. As DNA, the CDR3 is TGTGCCATCAGAGCAGACTCTGAGGAGACCCAGTACTTC.

This clonotype was seen a few times. The CDR3 is CASSKGQIYEQYF. For the CDR3, the DNA is TGTGCCAGCAGCAAGGGACAAATTTACGAGCAGTACTTC. The chain joins TRBV7-2 to TRBJ2-7, with TRBD1 as a possible D gene (6 bases). The germline V and J ends were trimmed by 5 bases and 4 bases, with 12 bases remaining between them. The CDR3 loop spans 13 amino acids. The germline V gene encodes CDR1 SGHTA and CDR2 FQGNSA. Full variable domain (missing parts from reference TRBV7-2 and TRBJ2-7): GAGVSQSPSNKVTEKGKDVELRCDPISGHTALYWYRQSLGQGLEFLIYFQGNSAPDKSGLPSDRFSAERTGGSVSTLTIQRTQQEDSAVYLCASSKGQIYEQYFGPGTRLTVT.

This clonotype was observed many times. The chain carries TRBV20-1 and TRBJ1-1, with D perhaps matching TRBD1 (5 bases). CDR3 length: 14 amino acids. The ends were cut back, 5 bases at V and 8 bases at J, with 21 bases in the middle. Germline loops: CDR1 DFQATT, CDR2 SNEGSKA (reference sequence). The CDR3 DNA sequence: TGCAGTGCTCGCTCCGGGACTCATCAGTTAGAAGCTTTCTTT. Its translation: CSARSGTHQLEAFF.

Only a few counts were recorded for this clonotype. The V call is TRBV5-1, the J call TRBJ2-7; D unresolved. From germline, CDR1 is SGHRS and CDR2 YFSETQ. The CDR3 is 15 amino acids. V shed 0 bases and J shed 3 bases, with 13 bases lying between them. CDR3 sequence (DNA): TGCGCCAGCAGCTTGGACTCAAACTTGGGCTACGAGCAGTACTTC. The encoded protein is CASSLDSNLGYEQYF.

This clonotype appeared a few times. The chain uses TRBV4-3 and TRBJ2-1; possibly TRBD2 for D (5 bases). V was clipped by 0 bases and J by 0 bases, with 9 bases between them. Germline V gene data show CDR1 as LGHNA and CDR2 as YSLEER. This CDR3 comprises 16 residues. The CDR3 DNA reads TGCGCCAGCAGCCAAGAGCCGGGGAGCTCCTACAATGAGCAGTTCTTC. Amino acid sequence: CASSQEPGSSYNEQFF.

The chain recombines TRBV14 with TRBJ2-3; D uncertain. CDR3 length: 16 residues. V lost 0 bases and J lost 7, with 17 bases in between. Germline CDR1 reads SGHDN; CDR2 reads FVKESK. The CDR3 sequence: CASSQDRGRSNHTQYF. The CDR3 region has the DNA TGTGCCAGCAGCCAAGATAGAGGCCGCTCGAATCATACGCAGTATTTT. Supplemented by reference TRBV14 and TRBJ2-3, the full variable domain reads EAGVTQFPSHSVIEKGQTVTLRCDPISGHDNLYWYRRVMGKEIKFLLHFVKESKQDESGMPNNRFLAERTGGTYSTLKVQPAELEDSGVYFCASSQDRGRSNHTQYFGPGTRLTVL.

The chain recombines TRBV7-2 with TRBJ2-7, with D possibly matching TRBD1 (6 bases). CDR3 length: 14 amino acids. Deletions cut 1 base from V and 10 bases from J, with 17 bases between. Germline CDR1 SGHTA, CDR2 FQGNSA. CDR3 nucleotide sequence: TGTGCCAGCAGCTTAGTGGGCAGGGGATTGGAACAGTACTTC. It is translated as CASSLVGRGLEQYF.

This clonotype was counted ten times or more. The chain couples TRBV28 to TRBJ2-7; 8 nucleotides line up with TRBD1. This CDR3 contains 17 residues. The trim removed 4 bases at V and 6 bases at J, leaving 17 bases unmatched. The germline gives CDR1 MDHEN, CDR2 SYDVKM. The CDR3 loop reads CASSSLRTGQGRGEQYF. CDR3 in DNA: TGTGCCAGCAGTTCCCTTCGAACTGGACAGGGAAGGGGCGAGCAGTACTTC.